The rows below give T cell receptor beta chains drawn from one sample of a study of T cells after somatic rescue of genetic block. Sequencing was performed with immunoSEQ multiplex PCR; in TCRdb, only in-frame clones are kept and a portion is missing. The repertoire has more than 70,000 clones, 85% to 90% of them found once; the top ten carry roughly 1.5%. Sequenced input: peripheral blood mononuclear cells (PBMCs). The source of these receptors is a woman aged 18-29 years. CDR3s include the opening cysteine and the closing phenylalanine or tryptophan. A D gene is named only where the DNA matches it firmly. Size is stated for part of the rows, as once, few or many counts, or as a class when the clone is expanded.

CDR3nt: TGTGCCAGTTCAGGGACAGGGCGTCCTCAGCCCCAGCATTTT
CDR3aa: CASSGTGRPQPQHF
v_gene: TRBV19
abundance: .
d_gene: TRBD1
j_gene: TRBJ1-5

CDR3nt: TGTGCCAGCAGCACTGTCCCGGGCGGGGCTCAAGAGACCCAGTACTTC
CDR3aa: CASSTVPGGAQETQYF
v_gene: TRBV9
abundance: .
d_gene: .
j_gene: TRBJ2-5

CDR3nt: TGTGCCAGCAGCTTAGCCTTGCGACAGGGGGTGTTTGGGGCCAACGTCCTGACTTTC
CDR3aa: CASSLALRQGVFGANVLTF
v_gene: TRBV7-8
abundance: .
d_gene: TRBD1
j_gene: TRBJ2-6

CDR3nt: TGTGCCAGCAGTGTGGACGGGGTTTATGGCTACACCTTC
CDR3aa: CASSVDGVYGYTF
v_gene: TRBV6-1
abundance: once
d_gene: .
j_gene: TRBJ1-2

CDR3nt: TGCGCCAGCAGCACAGACAAGTGGTACATTCAGTACTTC
CDR3aa: CASSTDKWYIQYF
v_gene: TRBV4-1
abundance: once
d_gene: .
j_gene: TRBJ2-4

CDR3nt: TGTGCCAGCACCACTGCCCCAGGGTTAGGGCCCCAGCATTTT
CDR3aa: CASTTAPGLGPQHF
v_gene: TRBV6-5
abundance: .
d_gene: .
j_gene: TRBJ1-5

CDR3nt: TGTGCCTGGAGTGAACACTTAGAGGACGCGGCTTTCTTT
CDR3aa: CAWSEHLEDAAFF
v_gene: TRBV30
abundance: .
d_gene: .
j_gene: TRBJ1-1

CDR3nt: TGTGCCAGCAGTTACTCGGCAGGCCAAACCTACGAGCAGTACTTC
CDR3aa: CASSYSAGQTYEQYF
v_gene: TRBV6-5
abundance: .
d_gene: .
j_gene: TRBJ2-7

CDR3nt: TGTGCCAGCAGTGATGAGGCTAGCGGCGACTACGAGCAGTACTTC
CDR3aa: CASSDEASGDYEQYF
v_gene: TRBV2
abundance: .
d_gene: TRBD2
j_gene: TRBJ2-7

CDR3nt: TGTGCCACCAGCAGAGATGGGCAGGGGTATTCACCCCTCCACTTT
CDR3aa: CATSRDGQGYSPLHF
v_gene: TRBV15
abundance: .
d_gene: .
j_gene: TRBJ1-6

CDR3nt: TGTGCCAGCTCACCCCAAGCCGGGACTACCCACTTCCTCTACAATGAGCAGTTCTTC
CDR3aa: CASSPQAGTTHFLYNEQFF
v_gene: TRBV18
abundance: .
d_gene: TRBD2
j_gene: TRBJ2-1